This is a list of T cell receptor beta chains from one sample in a study of T cell changes during pregnancy in multiple sclerosis. Generated by immunoSEQ multiplex PCR, the TCRdb table keeps only in-frame clones and is missing some. The sample has roughly 50,000 clones; 94% are singletons. This specimen was CD8+ T cells from peripheral blood mononuclear cells, taken in the third trimester of pregnancy. The source is a female donor with multiple sclerosis, enrolled in a pregnancy study. The CDR3 runs from the conserved cysteine through the conserved F or W. The order of the fields is CDR3 DNA, CDR3 protein, clone size, J gene, V gene, D gene. The D gene is left open where the match is weak. Where a row states a size, it is once, few, many or the class of an expanded clone; other rows omit it.

TGTGCCAGTAGTATAGCCCTAGTTTTTGGTGGAGAAGGAGAGCAGTTCTTC | CASSIALVFGGEGEQFF | . | TRBJ2-1 | TRBV19 | .
TGTGCCAGCAGCTTAGGTGTGGGTAGCGGGAGTCGCGGGGGGCACAATGAGCAGTTCTTC | CASSLGVGSGSRGGHNEQFF | . | TRBJ2-1 | TRBV7-3 | TRBD2
TGCAGCGCCACCCGGGACTCGCAGTTCTTC | CSATRDSQFF | many | TRBJ2-1 | TRBV29-1 | .
TGTGCCAGCAGCACCCGATCGGACTACGAAACGGGGGCCAACGTCCTGACTTTC | CASSTRSDYETGANVLTF | . | TRBJ2-6 | TRBV13 | .
TGCGCCAGCACCCCCGAGTCCCTTGAAAAACTGTTTTTT | CASTPESLEKLFF | . | TRBJ1-4 | TRBV10-2 | .
TGTGCCAGCAGTTCAATAGACAGGGGGGTGTCCTACGAGCAGTACTTC | CASSSIDRGVSYEQYF | . | TRBJ2-7 | TRBV27 | TRBD1
TGTGCCAGTAGTATTCAGGGGACCGCCCGCGGCTACACCTTC | CASSIQGTARGYTF | once | TRBJ1-2 | TRBV19 | .
TGTGCCAGCAGTGAAGCTGACACCGCGGGCTATGGCTACACCTTC | CASSEADTAGYGYTF | . | TRBJ1-2 | TRBV2 | .
TGTGCTAGTGGTTTGACAGGGGGAGGAAAACTGTTTTTT | CASGLTGGGKLFF | . | TRBJ1-4 | TRBV12-5 | TRBD1
TGTGCCAGCAGCTATTCGTACGAGCAGTACTTC | CASSYSYEQYF | . | TRBJ2-7 | TRBV11-1 | .
TGTGCCAGCAGTGACAGCTTTGCAACTAATGAAAAACTGTTTTTT | CASSDSFATNEKLFF | . | TRBJ1-4 | TRBV27 | .